This is a list of T cell receptor beta chains from one sample in a study of cytomegalovirus exposure and HLA in healthy donors. Sequenced by immunoSEQ multiplex PCR; TCRdb stores in-frame clones only, minus some. Of about 190,000 clones in the sample, around 79% were seen once. Sequenced: PBMCs. These receptors were taken from a woman under 30 in good health and CMV-seronegative. Both conserved end residues are part of each CDR3. The D gene is left open where the match is weak. Clone size is stated in some rows and not others, as once, few, many or a class when expanded.

d_gene: .
len: 14
j_gene: TRBJ1-2
abundance: .
v_gene: TRBV7-9
CDR3nt: TGTGCCAGCAGCCAGGAACAGACTAACTATGGCTACACCTTC
CDR3aa: CASSQEQTNYGYTF

d_gene: .
len: 13
j_gene: TRBJ2-7
abundance: .
v_gene: TRBV7-2
CDR3nt: TGTGCCAGCAGCTTAACTCTACCGGGGGAGCAGTACTTC
CDR3aa: CASSLTLPGEQYF

d_gene: .
len: 16
j_gene: TRBJ1-4
abundance: .
v_gene: TRBV7-9
CDR3nt: TGTGCCAGCAGCTTGGCTCCGGCCACAGCTGGTGAAAAACTGTTTTTT
CDR3aa: CASSLAPATAGEKLFF

d_gene: .
len: 11
j_gene: TRBJ2-3
abundance: .
v_gene: TRBV2
CDR3nt: TGTGCCAGCAGTGATTTTGGTGCTCAGTTTTTC
CDR3aa: CASSDFGAQFF

d_gene: .
len: 16
j_gene: TRBJ2-3
abundance: .
v_gene: TRBV5-1
CDR3nt: TGCGCCAGCAGGGGGGGGCTAGCGGTGAGTTCAGATACGCAGTATTTT
CDR3aa: CASRGGLAVSSDTQYF

d_gene: TRBD1
len: 14
j_gene: TRBJ2-3
abundance: .
v_gene: TRBV29-1
CDR3nt: TGCAGCGTCACGGGACAGGGGGACACAGATACGCAGTATTTT
CDR3aa: CSVTGQGDTDTQYF

d_gene: .
len: 11
j_gene: TRBJ2-7
abundance: .
v_gene: TRBV5-1
CDR3nt: TGCGCCAGCAGCTCGGCCTACGAGCAGTACTTC
CDR3aa: CASSSAYEQYF

d_gene: TRBD2
len: 14
j_gene: TRBJ2-7
abundance: .
v_gene: TRBV11-2
CDR3nt: TGTGCCAGCAGCATGGGACTAGCAGGGTACGAGCAGTACTTC
CDR3aa: CASSMGLAGYEQYF

d_gene: .
len: 12
j_gene: TRBJ1-6
abundance: few
v_gene: TRBV7-9
CDR3nt: TGTGCCAGCAGCTCCGGCAGGGCACCCCTCCACTTT
CDR3aa: CASSSGRAPLHF

d_gene: TRBD2
len: 18
j_gene: TRBJ2-1
abundance: .
v_gene: TRBV9
CDR3nt: TGTGCCAGCAGCGTAGGAGGGACTAGCGGGGGGGCTTACAATGAGCAGTTCTTC
CDR3aa: CASSVGGTSGGAYNEQFF

d_gene: TRBD2
len: 16
j_gene: TRBJ2-7
abundance: once
v_gene: TRBV5-1
CDR3nt: TGCGCCAGCAGCCCGAACGGACTAGCGGGAGTCCGCGAGCAGTACTTC
CDR3aa: CASSPNGLAGVREQYF

d_gene: TRBD2
len: 15
j_gene: TRBJ2-1
abundance: few
v_gene: TRBV5-4
CDR3nt: TGTGCCAGCAGCCAGGGACTAGCGGGAGATAGTGAGCAGTTCTTC
CDR3aa: CASSQGLAGDSEQFF

d_gene: .
len: 13
j_gene: TRBJ1-2
abundance: .
v_gene: TRBV27
CDR3nt: TGTGCCAGCAGTTTCTCGATCGGCTATGGCTACACCTTC
CDR3aa: CASSFSIGYGYTF

d_gene: TRBD2
len: 14
j_gene: TRBJ2-7
abundance: once
v_gene: TRBV28
CDR3nt: TGTGCCAGCAGCCCACTAGCGGATGACTACGAGCAGTACTTC
CDR3aa: CASSPLADDYEQYF

d_gene: TRBD2
len: 15
j_gene: TRBJ2-3
abundance: few
v_gene: TRBV5-1
CDR3nt: TGCGCCAGCAGACAAGATACTAGCGGGAGCCTAACGCAGTATTTT
CDR3aa: CASRQDTSGSLTQYF

d_gene: TRBD1
len: 16
j_gene: TRBJ1-2
abundance: .
v_gene: TRBV27
CDR3nt: TGTGCCAGCAGTTTATCGGGACAGGGGGCGAGCTATGGCTACACCTTC
CDR3aa: CASSLSGQGASYGYTF

d_gene: .
len: 11
j_gene: TRBJ1-1
abundance: .
v_gene: TRBV13
CDR3nt: TGTGCCAGCAGCTCCCTCACTGAAGCTTTCTTT
CDR3aa: CASSSLTEAFF

d_gene: .
len: 15
j_gene: TRBJ1-2
abundance: .
v_gene: TRBV28
CDR3nt: TGTGCCAGCAGTCCTGGGACGGGGACAAACTATGGCCACACCTTC
CDR3aa: CASSPGTGTNYGHTF

d_gene: .
len: 20
j_gene: TRBJ2-5
abundance: .
v_gene: TRBV5-4
CDR3nt: TGTGCCAGCAGCTTGTTCAATCCGGGACAGTACCTTCAAGGGGGGGAGACCCAGTACTTC
CDR3aa: CASSLFNPGQYLQGGETQYF

d_gene: .
len: 14
j_gene: TRBJ2-3
abundance: .
v_gene: TRBV19
CDR3nt: TGTGCCAGTAGTATAGGGGCCGCACGTGATACGCAGTATTTT
CDR3aa: CASSIGAARDTQYF

d_gene: TRBD2
len: 15
j_gene: TRBJ2-7
abundance: few
v_gene: TRBV27
CDR3nt: TGTGCCAGCAGTCCAAAACTAGCGTACCCCTACGAGCAGTACTTC
CDR3aa: CASSPKLAYPYEQYF

d_gene: TRBD2
len: 14
j_gene: TRBJ2-7
abundance: .
v_gene: TRBV7-9
CDR3nt: TGTGCCAGCAGCGTTGGACTAGCGGTCTACGAGCAGTACTTC
CDR3aa: CASSVGLAVYEQYF

d_gene: TRBD1
len: 15
j_gene: TRBJ2-7
abundance: .
v_gene: TRBV30
CDR3nt: TGTGCCTGGAGTGTAACGCAGGGGGCGCTGAGAGAGCAGTACTTC
CDR3aa: CAWSVTQGALREQYF

d_gene: .
len: 14
j_gene: TRBJ1-5
abundance: .
v_gene: TRBV7-2
CDR3nt: TGTGCCAGCTCTATCGGACAGTACAATCAGCCCCAGCATTTT
CDR3aa: CASSIGQYNQPQHF

d_gene: TRBD1
len: 17
j_gene: TRBJ2-6
abundance: .
v_gene: TRBV9
CDR3nt: TGTGCCAGCAGCGTCGCAAACAGGGGGGCCGGGGCCAACGTCCTGACTTTC
CDR3aa: CASSVANRGAGANVLTF

d_gene: .
len: 14
j_gene: TRBJ2-3
abundance: .
v_gene: TRBV27
CDR3nt: TGTGCCAGCAGTCAGGGGTACGGCACAGATACGCAGTATTTT
CDR3aa: CASSQGYGTDTQYF

d_gene: .
len: 17
j_gene: TRBJ2-7
abundance: once
v_gene: TRBV4-1
CDR3nt: TGCGCCAGCGGCCACCGTGCGGCGGCAGACCCCTCCTACGAGCAGTACTTC
CDR3aa: CASGHRAAADPSYEQYF

d_gene: .
len: 12
j_gene: TRBJ1-5
abundance: .
v_gene: TRBV6-5
CDR3nt: TGTGCCAGCAGTTACCTCAATCAGCCCCAGCATTTT
CDR3aa: CASSYLNQPQHF

d_gene: .
len: 13
j_gene: TRBJ2-5
abundance: .
v_gene: TRBV30
CDR3nt: TGTGCCTGGAGTGTTGGAGTACAAGAGACCCAGTACTTC
CDR3aa: CAWSVGVQETQYF

d_gene: TRBD2
len: 15
j_gene: TRBJ2-3
abundance: .
v_gene: TRBV19
CDR3nt: TGTGCCAGTAGTACACAACCCGGACTAGCGGATACGCAGTATTTT
CDR3aa: CASSTQPGLADTQYF

d_gene: TRBD1
len: 14
j_gene: TRBJ1-2
abundance: .
v_gene: TRBV6-1
CDR3nt: TGTGCCAGCAGCCAGTCCCGGGACAGTTATGGCTACACCTTC
CDR3aa: CASSQSRDSYGYTF

d_gene: .
len: 15
j_gene: TRBJ1-3
abundance: .
v_gene: TRBV6-5
CDR3nt: TGTGCCAGCAGTCAGGACAGTACGTCTGGAAACACCATATATTTT
CDR3aa: CASSQDSTSGNTIYF

d_gene: TRBD1
len: 15
j_gene: TRBJ1-1
abundance: .
v_gene: TRBV5-1
CDR3nt: TGCGCCAGCAGCTGGGGGACAGGGAAGAACACTGAAGCTTTCTTT
CDR3aa: CASSWGTGKNTEAFF

d_gene: .
len: 11
j_gene: TRBJ2-7
abundance: .
v_gene: TRBV25-1
CDR3nt: TGTGCCAGCAGTGCCCCAGACGAGCAGTACTTC
CDR3aa: CASSAPDEQYF

d_gene: .
len: 13
j_gene: TRBJ1-5
abundance: .
v_gene: TRBV4-1
CDR3nt: TGCGCCAGCAGCCAGCTGGGGGGACAGCCCCAGCATTTT
CDR3aa: CASSQLGGQPQHF

d_gene: .
len: 13
j_gene: TRBJ2-5
abundance: .
v_gene: TRBV5-4
CDR3nt: TGTGCCAGCAGCTTGCGCCTACAAGAGACCCAGTACTTC
CDR3aa: CASSLRLQETQYF

d_gene: TRBD2
len: 15
j_gene: TRBJ2-5
abundance: .
v_gene: TRBV5-1
CDR3nt: TGCGCCAGCAGCCCCGTAGCGGGGGGTCAAGAGACCCAGTACTTC
CDR3aa: CASSPVAGGQETQYF

d_gene: TRBD1
len: 14
j_gene: TRBJ2-7
abundance: .
v_gene: TRBV5-1
CDR3nt: TGCGCCAGCAGCACCGGACAGGGGCGAAGCGAGCAGTACTTC
CDR3aa: CASSTGQGRSEQYF

d_gene: TRBD1
len: 14
j_gene: TRBJ1-5
abundance: .
v_gene: TRBV19
CDR3nt: TGTGCCAGCTGGACAGGGGATGGCAATCAGCCCCAGCATTTT
CDR3aa: CASWTGDGNQPQHF

d_gene: TRBD1
len: 15
j_gene: TRBJ1-1
abundance: .
v_gene: TRBV29-1
CDR3nt: TGCAGCGGAACAGGGGCCTACATGATGAACACTGAAGCTTTCTTT
CDR3aa: CSGTGAYMMNTEAFF

d_gene: .
len: 16
j_gene: TRBJ1-5
abundance: .
v_gene: TRBV28
CDR3nt: TGTGCCAGCACCCCTGCGGGGGCGCCACTTAATCAGCCCCAGCATTTT
CDR3aa: CASTPAGAPLNQPQHF

d_gene: TRBD2
len: 14
j_gene: TRBJ2-7
abundance: few
v_gene: TRBV6-1
CDR3nt: TGTGCCAGCAGTTCCAGCGGGAGTATGTACGAGCAGTACTTC
CDR3aa: CASSSSGSMYEQYF

d_gene: TRBD1
len: 14
j_gene: TRBJ1-1
abundance: once
v_gene: TRBV5-6
CDR3nt: TGTGCCAGCAGTCCCTCAGCCAGGGGGACTGAAGCTTTCTTT
CDR3aa: CASSPSARGTEAFF

d_gene: TRBD1
len: 14
j_gene: TRBJ1-2
abundance: once
v_gene: TRBV5-6
CDR3nt: TGTGCCAGCAGCGCCCAGGGGGCTGAGGATGGCTACACCTTC
CDR3aa: CASSAQGAEDGYTF

d_gene: TRBD2
len: 16
j_gene: TRBJ2-1
abundance: .
v_gene: TRBV7-3
CDR3nt: TGTGCCAGCAGCTCCTGGGGGCTAGCGGGAGTCAATGAGCAGTTCTTC
CDR3aa: CASSSWGLAGVNEQFF